This T cell receptor beta chain was recorded in a study of long-term antiretroviral therapy in people with HIV. Study-wide points: Dating from the mid-2000s to the late 2010s, the blood was possibly obtained under older ART regimens.

The CDR3 spans 19 residues. CDR1 is LNHDA, CDR2 SQIVND, per germline (reference sequence). The V and J ends lost 5 bases and 1 base, in that order; junction bases with no gene match: 12. Survey-level immunoSEQ v3.0 assays were run. Roughly 40,000-55,000 T-cell genomes per sample were the sequencing target. Some clones are missing from TCRdb's copy, which holds only in-frame ones; the method was immunoSEQ multiplex PCR. Here the sample spans about 17,000 clones, 60% to 85% being singletons. This clone was picked up one time. Its antigen is not identified. The J gene is TRBJ2-6, the V gene TRBV19; 9 bases map to TRBD1. This receptor was taken from a man in his thirties or forties with HIV. The sample consisted of unsorted PBMCs, taken at the start of antiretroviral therapy. The CDR3 is CASSPPRDRVTSGANVLTF. DNA for the CDR3: TGTGCCAGTAGTCCCCCTAGGGACAGGGTGACGTCTGGGGCCAACGTCCTGACTTTC. The variable domain in full, with the rest retrieved from reference TRBV19 and TRBJ2-6, is DGGITQSPKYLFRKEGQNVTLSCEQNLNHDAMYWYRQDPGQGLRLIYYSQIVNDFQKGDIAEGYSVSREKKESFPLTVTSAQKNPTAFYLCASSPPRDRVTSGANVLTFGAGSRLTVL.